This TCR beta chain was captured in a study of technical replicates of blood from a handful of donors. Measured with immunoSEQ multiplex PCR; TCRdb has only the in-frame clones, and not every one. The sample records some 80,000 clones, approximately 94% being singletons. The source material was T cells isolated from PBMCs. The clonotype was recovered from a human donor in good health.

The DNA of the CDR3 is TGTGCCAGCAGCCGGGGGACAGGCAAAAACATTCAGTACTTC. This translates into CASSRGTGKNIQYF. The gene calls are TRBV7-9 and TRBJ2-4; TRBD1 agrees at 8 bases. The CDR3 has 14 residues. J lost 3 bases, V lost 5 bases, and 3 bases had no gene match. Germline CDR1 and CDR2: SEHNR and FQNEAQ (reference sequence).